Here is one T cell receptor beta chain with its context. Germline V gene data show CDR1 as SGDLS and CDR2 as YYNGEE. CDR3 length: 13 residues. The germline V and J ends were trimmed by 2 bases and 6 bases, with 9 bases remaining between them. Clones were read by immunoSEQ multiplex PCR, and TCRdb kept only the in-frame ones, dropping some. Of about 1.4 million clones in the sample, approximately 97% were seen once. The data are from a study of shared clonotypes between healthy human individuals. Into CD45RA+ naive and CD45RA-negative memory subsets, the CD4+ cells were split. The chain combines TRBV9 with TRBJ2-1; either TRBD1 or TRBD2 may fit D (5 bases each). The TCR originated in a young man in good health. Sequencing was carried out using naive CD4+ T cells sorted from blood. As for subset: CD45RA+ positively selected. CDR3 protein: CASSVGPSNEQFF. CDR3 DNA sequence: TGTGCCAGCAGCGTGGGACCAAGCAATGAGCAGTTCTTC.